In its sample, the clone carrying this TCR beta chain was seen once. The data are from a study of T-cell memory formation after mild COVID-19. CDR3 size: 14 residues. Germline lookup yields CDR1 SGHRS and CDR2 YFSETQ. V was pared by 4 bases and J by 6 bases, with 15 bases between. MiXCR, run by TCRdb on the 5' RACE reads, gives a single entry per CDR3 protein. The data contain approximately 270,000 distinct CDR3 sequences, 15% to 20% of them singletons. The chain joins TRBV5-1 to TRBJ2-3; tentative D call: TRBD1 (6 bases). This TCR was sampled from a man younger than 35 who had mild COVID-19 (a few samples of this study predate the infection). Cell type and time point are not known. The source material was PBMCs or a T cell subset sorted from them (not recorded which). The CDR3 nucleotides read TGCGCCAGCAGCCGTATGGGGCAGGGGGATACGCAGTATTTT. Translating gives CASSRMGQGDTQYF.